Below are 29 T cell receptor beta chains sequenced from a single sample in a study of long-term antiretroviral therapy in people with HIV. They ran version v3.0 of the immunoSEQ assay at survey level. Sequenced by immunoSEQ multiplex PCR; TCRdb stores in-frame clones only, minus some. The sample has 25,000 to 35,000 clones; roughly 96% are singletons. Sequenced material: unsorted PBMCs, taken roughly 6.4 years after starting antiretroviral therapy. The receptor set was obtained from a man aged 25-40 years with HIV.

The chain joins TRBV7-9 to TRBJ2-2, with TRBD1 as a possible D gene (5 bases). There are 12 residues in the CDR3. The germline gives CDR1 SEHNR, CDR2 FQNEAQ (reference sequence). The V end was cut by 6 bases, the J end by 6 bases, with 8 bases between. CDR3 sequence: CASSPGSGELFF. In DNA form, the CDR3 reads TGTGCCAGCAGTCCAGGGTCCGGGGAGCTGTTTTTT.

This rearrangement joins TRBV5-6 to TRBJ1-2; D ambiguous. Germline V gene data show CDR1 as SGHDT and CDR2 as YYEEEE. The CDR3 loop spans 13 amino acids. Trimming cost V 0 bases and J 0 bases, with 3 bases left between them. CDR3 bases: TGTGCCAGCAGCTTGGGAGCTAACTATGGCTACACCTTC. It translates to CASSLGANYGYTF.

This clone has just one count. J is TRBJ1-2 and V is TRBV7-2; D unresolved. Trimming took 7 bases from V and 3 from J, leaving 12 bases between them. The CDR3 is made up of 13 amino acids. Looked up from germline, CDR1 is SGHTA and CDR2 is FQGNSA. CDR3 region: CASTQDHYYGYTF. CDR3 bases: TGTGCCAGCACCCAAGACCATTACTATGGCTACACCTTC.

The genes are TRBV4-3 and TRBJ1-4, with 7 bases that match TRBD1. CDR1 and CDR2 (germline): LGHNA, YSLEER. The CDR3 contains 14 residues. V lost 2 bases, J lost 7 bases, and 4 bases stayed unmatched. Written as DNA, the CDR3 is TGCGCCAGCAGCCAAACAGGGGTTGGTGAAAAACTGTTTTTT. Translating gives CASSQTGVGEKLFF.

This chain joins TRBV19 and TRBJ1-2; perhaps TRBD1 as D (6 bases). The V and J ends lost 3 bases and 5 bases respectively, with 10 bases between them. Looked up from germline, CDR1 is LNHDA and CDR2 is SQIVND (reference sequence). The CDR3 extends over 13 amino acids. CDR3 region: CASSIPRGYGYTF. Here the CDR3 DNA reads TGTGCCAGTAGTATCCCCAGGGGATATGGCTACACCTTC.

This chain joins TRBV27 and TRBJ2-1; 12 bases fit TRBD2. CDR1 is MNHEY, CDR2 SMNVEV, per germline (reference sequence). The CDR3 sequence is 15 residues long. V dropped 5 bases and J dropped 8; count of bases not matched to a gene: 7. The CDR3 nucleotides are TGTGCCAGCAGTCTTCAGAGACTAGCGGGAGATGAGCAGTTCTTC. As protein: CASSLQRLAGDEQFF.

The chain uses TRBV10-3 and TRBJ1-5, with 11 bases that match TRBD1. Germline CDR1 reads ENHRY; CDR2 reads SYGVKD. The trim removed 10 bases at V and 6 bases at J, leaving 2 bases unmatched. The CDR3 loop spans 12 amino acids. CDR3 protein: CATGTGGQPQHF. The CDR3 region has the DNA TGTGCCACCGGGACAGGGGGTCAGCCCCAGCATTTT.

This chain uses TRBV9 with TRBJ2-2, with D possibly being TRBD1 (7 bases). V lost 0 bases and J lost 5, with 20 bases in between. The germline CDR1 and CDR2 sequences are SGDLS and YYNGEE. This CDR3 has 18 residues. CDR3 coding DNA: TGTGCCAGCAGCGTAGACCGGGAGACAGGGCTCCGAACCGGGGAGCTGTTTTTT. Its translation is CASSVDRETGLRTGELFF.

This chain uses TRBV6-1 with TRBJ1-4, with D unresolved. The germline CDR1 and CDR2 sequences are MNHNS and SASEGT. V was shortened by 7 bases and J by 5 bases, with 8 bases between the two germline ends. The CDR3 covers 12 residues. The CDR3: CASKEPNEKLFF. For the CDR3, the DNA is TGTGCCAGCAAGGAGCCGAATGAAAAACTGTTTTTT.

The rearrangement joins TRBV9 to TRBJ2-4; D ambiguous. The CDR3 spans 14 residues. V was shortened by 4 bases and J by 4 bases, with 12 bases between the two germline ends. CDR1 SGDLS and CDR2 YYNGEE come from the germline V gene. The CDR3 region has the DNA TGTGCCAGCAGCCTTGGGGTAGGGAAAAACATTCAGTACTTC. It yields the protein CASSLGVGKNIQYF.

V gene TRBV4-3 combines with J gene TRBJ1-2, with 10 bases fitting TRBD1. V was clipped by 4 bases and J by 5 bases; unmatched bases: 7. Per the germline V gene, CDR1 is LGHNA and CDR2 is YSLEER. The CDR3 loop spans 15 amino acids. The CDR3 sequence is CASSPSRTGGYGYTF. The DNA of the CDR3 is TGCGCCAGCAGCCCTTCCCGGACAGGGGGATATGGCTACACCTTC.

This clone occurred once. This chain uses TRBV7-9 with TRBJ2-5; D is perhaps TRBD2 (6 bases). V lost 5 bases and J lost 4, with 14 bases in between. Germline CDR1 is SEHNR and CDR2 is FQNEAQ (reference sequence). This CDR3 spans 14 amino acids. CDR3 sequence reads: CASSLGGGRETQYF. For the CDR3, the DNA is TGTGCCAGCAGCCTGGGTGGAGGGAGAGAGACCCAGTACTTC.

V gene TRBV6-6 combines with J gene TRBJ1-5, with 7 bases aligning to TRBD1. This CDR3 has 14 residues. Germline V gene lookup returns CDR1 MNHNY and CDR2 SVGAGI (reference sequence). Germline trimming cut 8 bases from V and 1 base from J; bases unmatched to any gene: 5. This CDR3 is CASQGGWSNQPQHF. The CDR3 bases are TGTGCCAGCCAAGGGGGCTGGAGCAATCAGCCCCAGCATTTT.

The V and J genes are TRBV27 and TRBJ1-5; tentatively, D is TRBD1 (5 bases). Trimming took 5 bases from V and 0 from J, leaving 8 bases between them. Germline values: CDR1 MNHEY, CDR2 SMNVEV (reference sequence). This CDR3 region has 14 residues. The DNA of the CDR3 is TGTGCCAGCAGTCCCGACAGTAGCAATCAGCCCCAGCATTTT. Amino acid sequence: CASSPDSSNQPQHF.

This rearrangement joins TRBV18 to TRBJ2-7, with D hard to call. The CDR3 loop spans 12 amino acids. V shed 3 bases and J shed 5 bases, with 8 bases lying between them. The V gene's germline CDR1 is KGHSH and CDR2 LQKENI. The CDR3 is CASSPLGNEQYF. CDR3 nucleotide sequence: TGTGCCAGCTCACCGTTGGGGAACGAGCAGTACTTC.

The chain is built from TRBV6-5 and TRBJ1-3; D might be TRBD1 (5 bases). The ends were cut back, 0 bases at V and 8 bases at J, with 14 bases in the middle. Germline assignment: CDR1 MNHEY and CDR2 SVGAGI. The CDR3 spans 15 residues. The CDR3 loop reads CASSYSLGGGHTIYF. The CDR3 bases are TGTGCCAGCAGTTACTCTCTGGGGGGGGGACACACCATATATTTT.

This chain joins TRBV11-2 and TRBJ2-2; D is unresolved. Between the trimmed V and J ends, which lost 3 bases and 1 base, there was a span of 9 bases. From germline, CDR1 is SGHAT and CDR2 FQNNGV. CDR3 length equals 15 residues. The CDR3 DNA reads as TGTGCCAGCAGCTTTTACGTAATGAACACCGGGGAGCTGTTTTTT. Its protein product is CASSFYVMNTGELFF.

V gene TRBV6-6 combines with J gene TRBJ1-5; the match to TRBD1 covers 7 bases. CDR3 length: 15 residues. With V trimmed by 6 bases and J by 6 bases, 11 bases remained unmatched. Germline lookup yields CDR1 MNHNY and CDR2 SVGAGI (reference sequence). The CDR3 is CASRKQGERSQPQHF. The CDR3 DNA reads TGTGCCAGCAGAAAGCAGGGGGAAAGGAGTCAGCCCCAGCATTTT.

The V call is TRBV6-5, the J call TRBJ2-7, with D perhaps TRBD1 (6 bases). This CDR3 contains 15 residues. Germline-derived CDR1 and CDR2 are MNHEY and SVGAGI. V lost 6 bases, J lost 7 bases, and 22 bases lay in between. CDR3 in amino acids: CASRAGALDSSEQYF. CDR3 sequence (DNA): TGTGCCAGCAGGGCAGGGGCCTTGGATTCGAGTGAGCAGTACTTC.

The chain uses TRBV19 and TRBJ1-2; perhaps TRBD1 as D (6 bases). Germline assignment: CDR1 LNHDA and CDR2 SQIVND (reference sequence). V lost 7 bases and J lost 3, with 9 bases in between. The CDR3 spans 12 residues. CDR3 residues: CASTRTDYGYTF. The CDR3 DNA reads TGTGCCAGTACCCGGACAGACTATGGCTACACCTTC.

The chain has TRBV4-1 and TRBJ2-3, with 8 bases matching TRBD2. This CDR3 contains 17 residues. The germline CDR1 and CDR2 sequences are MGHRA and YSYEKL. The V gene end was trimmed by 0 bases and the J gene end by 4 bases; junction bases not matched to a gene: 9. The CDR3 protein is CASSQDFGGGLADTQYF. The CDR3 DNA is TGCGCCAGCAGCCAAGACTTCGGGGGGGGATTGGCAGATACGCAGTATTTT.

This clone was observed a few times. The chain uses TRBV19 and TRBJ1-2; D is perhaps TRBD1 (5 bases). The V end lost 6 bases, the J end lost 4 bases, and 18 bases lay between the germline ends. Germline V CDR1 and CDR2: LNHDA, SQIVND (reference sequence). CDR3 size: 15 residues. CDR3 DNA: TGTGCCAGTAGCCGGGACGGGGCTTCGAGCTATGGCTACACCTTC. This codes for CASSRDGASSYGYTF.

The chain links TRBV5-1 to TRBJ2-3; TRBD2 might be the D (6 bases). The germline CDR1 and CDR2 sequences are SGHRS and YFSETQ. The CDR3 totals 14 residues. The ends were cut back, 0 bases at V and 5 bases at J, with 10 bases in the middle. The CDR3 nucleotides read TGCGCCAGCAGCTTGGGAGGACTAAGAGATACGCAGTATTTT. Encoded protein: CASSLGGLRDTQYF.

The chain is built from TRBV2 and TRBJ2-2; TRBD1 is a possible D gene (6 bases). The CDR3 loop spans 13 amino acids. Trimming left V 6 bases short and J 5 bases short, with 10 bases between. Germline loops: CDR1 SNHLY, CDR2 FYNNEI. CDR3 loop: CASRPGVTGELFF. In DNA, the CDR3 is TGTGCCAGCAGGCCAGGGGTGACCGGGGAGCTGTTTTTT.

This chain links TRBV5-1 with TRBJ2-7; D perhaps matches TRBD1 (6 bases). The CDR3 loop spans 15 amino acids. V lost 5 bases and J 0 bases, leaving 15 bases between the germline ends. Germline V gene sequence: CDR1 SGHRS, CDR2 YFSETQ. The CDR3 bases are TGCGCCAGCAGTTCTCGACCGGACAGCTCCTACGAGCAGTACTTC. It yields the protein CASSSRPDSSYEQYF.

This chain links TRBV11-2 with TRBJ2-3; D perhaps matches TRBD2 (6 bases). The V end lost 5 bases, the J end lost 5 bases, and 14 bases lay between the germline ends. The germline gives CDR1 SGHAT, CDR2 FQNNGV. This CDR3 spans 14 amino acids. The CDR3 DNA is TGTGCCAGCAGCCTGACCTCGGGGGAAGATACGCAGTATTTT. It is translated as CASSLTSGEDTQYF.

V and J are TRBV5-6 and TRBJ2-5; 11 nucleotides align to TRBD2. V was clipped by 0 bases and J by 5 bases; unmatched bases: 6. Germline V lookup: CDR1 SGHDT, CDR2 YYEEEE. This CDR3 spans 16 amino acids. As DNA, the CDR3 is TGTGCCAGCAGCTTGGGCGTAGCGGGGGGGCCGGAGACCCAGTACTTC. Translation gives CASSLGVAGGPETQYF.

The V call is TRBV9, the J call TRBJ1-2; D is unresolved. The CDR3 loop spans 13 amino acids. Germline values: CDR1 SGDLS, CDR2 YYNGEE. V lost 0 bases to trimming and J lost 8 bases, with 11 bases between them. Here the CDR3 reads CASSVDEGSGYTF. The CDR3 nucleotides are TGTGCCAGCAGCGTAGATGAGGGCTCCGGCTACACCTTC.

For this clone: Other DNA sequences in this specimen translate into the identical CDR3. V gene TRBV5-1 combines with J gene TRBJ1-5; no reliable D call. The V gene lost 2 bases and the J gene lost 1 base, with 4 bases spanning the gap. The CDR3 loop spans 13 amino acids. Germline V gene sequence: CDR1 SGHRS, CDR2 YFSETQ. Written as DNA, the CDR3 is TGCGCCAGCAGCTTAGGCAGCAATCAGCCCCAGCATTTT. Protein sequence: CASSLGSNQPQHF. The whole variable domain, filled in from reference TRBV5-1 and TRBJ1-5, reads KAGVTQTPRYLIKTRGQQVTLSCSPISGHRSVSWYQQTPGQGLQFLFEYFSETQRNKGNFPGRFSGRQFSNSRSEMNVSTLELGDSALYLCASSLGSNQPQHFGDGTRLSIL.